One sample yielded the 31 T cell receptor beta chains listed below, sequenced in a study of OX40 agonist ivuxolimab in advanced cancers. Assay: immunoSEQ multiplex PCR; the TCRdb copy retains only in-frame clones and omits some. The table shows tens of thousands of clones, with 84% occurring only once. Sequencing used CD4+ or CD8+ T cells sorted from blood, obtained in a trial of the OX40 agonist ivuxolimab. The receptor set was obtained from an adult with an advanced solid tumor such as melanoma, head and neck, liver or kidney cancer.

This clone appeared a single time. This chain links TRBV5-6 with TRBJ2-5; tentative D call: TRBD2 (5 bases). Trimming took off 0 bases at V and 6 bases at J, with 15 bases between the two ends. The germline gives CDR1 SGHDT, CDR2 YYEEEE. The CDR3 is 15 amino acids. For the CDR3, the DNA is TGTGCCAGCAGCTTGGAGCGCCTAGCCCTAAAGACCCAGTACTTC. Residues: CASSLERLALKTQYF.

The chain has TRBV5-1 and TRBJ1-6; D is possibly TRBD1 (6 bases). V was trimmed by 4 bases and J by 5 bases, leaving 13 bases between them. Looked up from germline, CDR1 is SGHRS and CDR2 is YFSETQ. The CDR3 is made up of 15 amino acids. Written as DNA, the CDR3 is TGCGCCAGCAGCGTAGGGACACCCAATAATTCACCCCTCCACTTT. Translation: CASSVGTPNNSPLHF.

This clone was seen just once. The chain uses TRBV7-9 and TRBJ2-5; TRBD2 aligns across 9 bases. The assigned J gene may be wrong: the sequence end matches TRBJ2-7 better. In germline, CDR1 is SEHNR, CDR2 FQNEAQ (reference sequence). This CDR3 has 15 amino acids. The CDR3 DNA sequence: TGTGCCAGCAGCTCTGCTAGCGGGGTTACCTACGAGCAGTACTTC. It is translated as CASSSASGVTYEQYF.

V and J are TRBV11-2 and TRBJ1-3; D gene unclear. V lost 7 bases, J lost 3 bases, and 7 bases lay in between. Germline-derived CDR1 and CDR2 are SGHAT and FQNNGV. This CDR3 has 12 amino acids. The CDR3 loop reads CASTLSGNTIYF. CDR3 bases: TGTGCCAGCACCCTAAGTGGAAACACCATATATTTT.

This chain joins TRBV5-5 and TRBJ2-5, with TRBD1 identical over 7 bases. Germline V gene lookup returns CDR1 SGHKS and CDR2 YYEKEE (reference sequence). V lost 1 base, J lost 0 bases, and 3 bases stayed unmatched. The CDR3 covers 15 residues. CDR3 sequence reads: CASSLNRGYQETQYF. CDR3 in DNA: TGTGCCAGCAGCTTGAACAGGGGCTACCAAGAGACCCAGTACTTC.

The gene calls are TRBV23-1 and TRBJ1-4, with D hard to call. Being an ORF, TRBV23-1 has a function that is uncertain. This CDR3 region has 13 residues. V was cut by 3 bases and J by 8 bases, with 10 bases left in between. The CDR3 DNA sequence: TGCGCCAGCAGTCACCCTAATGGAGAAAAACTGTTTTTT. Protein sequence: CASSHPNGEKLFF.

This clone came up once. V is TRBV11-3 and J is TRBJ2-5, with TRBD2 matching over 7 bases. There are 12 residues in the CDR3. Germline V CDR1 and CDR2: SGHNT, YENEEA. J lost 7 bases, V lost 1 base, and 0 bases had no gene match. The DNA of the CDR3 is TGTGCCAGCAGCTTAGGCGGGGGGACCCAGTACTTC. It yields the protein CASSLGGGTQYF.

This clone was counted a few times. The J gene is TRBJ1-5, the V gene TRBV19; 10 bases match TRBD1. From germline, CDR1 is LNHDA and CDR2 SQIVND (reference sequence). V trimming: 4 bases; J trimming: 3 bases; junction bases outside the gene matches: 6. The CDR3 sequence is 16 residues long. The CDR3 reads CASSTRDRGYNQPQHF. CDR3 sequence (DNA): TGTGCCAGTAGTACACGGGACAGGGGATACAATCAGCCCCAGCATTTT.

The chain carries TRBV7-7 and TRBJ2-2; 7 positions agree with TRBD1. Germline loops: CDR1 SSHAT, CDR2 FNYEAQ (reference sequence). V lost 6 bases to trimming and J lost 2 bases; unmatched junction nucleotides: 3. The CDR3 covers 14 residues. CDR3 region: CASRGDSNTGELFF. CDR3 DNA sequence: TGTGCCAGCAGAGGGGACAGCAACACCGGGGAGCTGTTTTTT.

The chain joins TRBV15 to TRBJ2-7, with 10 bases matching TRBD1. J gave up 3 bases and V 6 bases, and 5 bases lay outside the gene matches. This CDR3 comprises 14 residues. Germline assignment: CDR1 LNHNV and CDR2 YYDKDF (reference sequence). CDR3 nucleotide sequence: TGTGCCACCAGACCCGGGGACAGGGGCTACGAGCAGTACTTC. It is translated as CATRPGDRGYEQYF. The variable domain in full, completed from reference TRBV15 and TRBJ2-7, reads DAMVIQNPRYQVTQFGKPVTLSCSQTLNHNVMYWYQQKSSQAPKLLFHYYDKDFNNEADTPDNFQSRRPNTSFCFLDIRSPGLGDTAMYLCATRPGDRGYEQYFGPGTRLTVT.

The chain couples TRBV7-9 to TRBJ2-2; the match to TRBD1 covers 7 bases. Losses at the gene ends were 5 bases for V and 4 bases for J; bases not matched to a gene: 4. The germline V gene has CDR1 SEHNR and CDR2 FQNEAQ (reference sequence). The CDR3 spans 14 residues. The CDR3 loop reads CASSGDSGTGELFF. DNA of the CDR3: TGTGCCAGCAGCGGGGACAGTGGCACCGGGGAGCTGTTTTTT.

The chain combines TRBV4-1 with TRBJ1-2; 10 positions match TRBD1. Per the germline V gene, CDR1 is MGHRA and CDR2 is YSYEKL. The CDR3 runs 17 residues. The V gene end was trimmed by 6 bases and the J gene end by 4 bases; junction bases not matched to a gene: 14. The CDR3 loop is CASSQNDRDRGVYGYTF. Written as DNA, the CDR3 is TGCGCCAGCAGTCAAAATGACCGGGACAGGGGAGTCTATGGCTACACCTTC.

The genes are TRBV28 and TRBJ1-5; TRBD1 might be the D (6 bases). Trimming cost V 7 bases and J 0 bases, with 16 bases left between them. Germline loops: CDR1 MDHEN, CDR2 SYDVKM. There are 16 residues in the CDR3. The chain's CDR3 is CASTPIGGNSNQPQHF. The CDR3 nucleotides read TGTGCCAGCACTCCCATAGGGGGTAATAGCAATCAGCCCCAGCATTTT.

The rearrangement joins TRBV7-9 to TRBJ2-1; possibly TRBD2 for D (7 bases). CDR1 is SEHNR, CDR2 FQNEAQ, per germline (reference sequence). Trimming left V 4 bases short and J 0 bases short, with 16 bases between. The CDR3 has 17 amino acids. CDR3: CASSSPGGGRSYNEQFF. In DNA form, the CDR3 reads TGTGCCAGCAGCTCCCCTGGCGGGGGCCGCTCCTACAATGAGCAGTTCTTC.

The chain is built from TRBV5-4 and TRBJ2-1; 12 bases are shared with TRBD1. The CDR3 totals 16 residues. Per germline, CDR1 SGHNT and CDR2 YYREEE (reference sequence). V was clipped by 7 bases and J by 2 bases; unmatched bases: 7. The CDR3 reads CASGTGGRRTYNEQFF. The CDR3 coding sequence is TGTGCCAGCGGGACAGGGGGCCGGAGGACCTACAATGAGCAGTTCTTC.

This clone has just a few counts. This chain uses TRBV5-1 with TRBJ1-1, with 7 bases aligning to TRBD1. CDR3 length: 14 amino acids. Germline V gene lookup returns CDR1 SGHRS and CDR2 YFSETQ. The V and J ends lost 6 bases and 1 base, in that order; junction bases with no gene match: 6. The CDR3 here is CASTDRPGNTEAFF. The CDR3 DNA is TGCGCCAGCACGGACAGGCCGGGGAACACTGAAGCTTTCTTT.

The J gene is TRBJ2-1, the V gene TRBV6-6; no reliable D call. V gave up 7 bases and J gave up 7 bases, with 14 bases separating them. The V gene's germline CDR1 is MNHNY and CDR2 SVGAGI (reference sequence). The CDR3 totals 13 residues. CDR3: CASNNNFLNEQFF. The CDR3, as DNA: TGTGCCAGCAATAACAACTTCCTGAATGAGCAGTTCTTC.

The chain recombines TRBV27 with TRBJ1-3; the match to TRBD1 covers 8 bases. Germline lookup yields CDR1 MNHEY and CDR2 SMNVEV (reference sequence). This CDR3 has 15 amino acids. Losses at the gene ends were 6 bases for V and 5 bases for J; bases not matched to a gene: 9. The CDR3 sequence: CASSQTGVLRNTIYF. CDR3 nucleotide sequence: TGTGCCAGCAGCCAGACAGGGGTCTTAAGAAACACCATATATTTT.

This chain connects TRBV30 to TRBJ2-7; 11 bases match TRBD1. CDR3 size: 13 residues. V lost 0 bases, J lost 6 bases, and 1 base stayed unmatched. CDR1 and CDR2 from the germline V gene are GTSNPN and SVGIG (reference sequence). The CDR3, as DNA: TGTGCCTGGAGTGTAGGGACAGGGGGCGAGCAGTACTTC. It yields the protein CAWSVGTGGEQYF.

This rearrangement joins TRBV7-9 to TRBJ2-5, with TRBD1 as a possible D gene (6 bases). CDR1 is SEHNR and CDR2 is FQNEAQ in the germline V gene (reference sequence). V shed 6 bases and J shed 2 bases, with 16 bases lying between them. This CDR3 is built from 15 residues. The DNA of the CDR3 is TGTGCCAGCAGATTATCGCAGGGGCCTCAAGAGACCCAGTACTTC. Encoded protein: CASRLSQGPQETQYF.

This clone is medium-sized by share. Other nucleotide sequences in the sample specify the same CDR3. The chain joins TRBV9 to TRBJ2-1; D is perhaps TRBD1 (6 bases). The germline CDR1 and CDR2 sequences are SGDLS and YYNGEE. The V end lost 5 bases, the J end lost 6 bases, and 12 bases lay between the germline ends. CDR3 size: 13 residues. In nucleotides, the CDR3 is TGTGCCAGCAGTCTTGGGACAAGCAATGAGCAGTTCTTC. Its translation: CASSLGTSNEQFF.

The chain has TRBV2 and TRBJ1-1, with D perhaps matching TRBD1 (5 bases). The CDR3 is made up of 15 amino acids. The V and J ends lost 5 bases and 2 bases respectively, with 15 bases between them. Germline loops: CDR1 SNHLY, CDR2 FYNNEI. The CDR3 DNA reads TGTGCCAGCAGTTACAGACAGACACGAAACACTGAAGCTTTCTTT. This encodes CASSYRQTRNTEAFF.

This clone was detected once. The chain couples TRBV10-3 to TRBJ1-2, with D possibly TRBD1 on 6 matching bases. Germline CDR1 ENHRY, CDR2 SYGVKD. V was pared by 2 bases and J by 8 bases, with 12 bases between. The CDR3 has 13 amino acids. The CDR3 coding sequence is TGTGCCATCAGTGAGGACAGGACTCAGGGCTACACCTTC. Translating gives CAISEDRTQGYTF.

Comment on this clone: A read error may account for a junction end that differs from germline. V gene TRBV7-8 combines with J gene TRBJ2-5; D is possibly TRBD1 (6 bases). CDR1 is SGHVS, CDR2 FQNEAQ, per germline. The CDR3 runs to 11 residues. The CDR3 region is CASSPRDTRYF. The CDR3 nucleotides are TGTGCCAGCAGCCCAAGGGACACCCGGTACTTC.

The V call is TRBV2, the J call TRBJ2-1; D gene unclear. Per the germline V gene, CDR1 is SNHLY and CDR2 is FYNNEI. The CDR3 runs to 12 residues. The ends were cut back, 0 bases at V and 12 bases at J, with 9 bases in the middle. The CDR3 loop is CASSEAASLQFF. The CDR3 DNA reads as TGTGCCAGCAGTGAAGCGGCCAGTTTGCAGTTCTTC. Full variable domain (rest looked up from reference TRBV2 and TRBJ2-1): EPEVTQTPSHQVTQMGQEVILRCVPISNHLYFYWYRQILGQKVEFLVSFYNNEISEKSEIFDDQFSVERPDGSNFTLKIRSTKLEDSAMYFCASSEAASLQFFGPGTRLTVL.

The genes are TRBV2 and TRBJ1-2, with D possibly matching TRBD1 (5 bases). V was cut by 3 bases and J by 8 bases, with 10 bases left in between. CDR3 length: 12 amino acids. Germline CDR1 reads SNHLY; CDR2 reads FYNNEI. The DNA for the CDR3 is TGTGCCAGCAGTGAGACAGCTAGGGGCTACACCTTC. Translating gives CASSETARGYTF.

The chain employs TRBV12-5 and TRBJ2-3; D is possibly TRBD2 (6 bases). In germline, CDR1 is LGHNT, CDR2 FRNRAP. Trimming removed 4 bases from V and 5 bases from J, with 19 bases in between. CDR3 size: 16 residues. The CDR3 region is CASGSPSLGRGDTQYF. In DNA form, the CDR3 reads TGTGCTAGTGGTTCCCCATCACTGGGGCGGGGAGATACGCAGTATTTT.

The chain uses TRBV19 and TRBJ2-2; D not resolved. CDR3 length equals 14 residues. V lost 7 bases to trimming and J lost 0 bases, with 9 bases between them. Germline CDR1 reads LNHDA; CDR2 reads SQIVND (reference sequence). The CDR3 is CASKETPNTGELFF. The CDR3 DNA reads as TGTGCCAGTAAGGAGACTCCGAACACCGGGGAGCTGTTTTTT.

This clone was observed a few times. The chain uses TRBV18 and TRBJ2-7; possible D gene TRBD1, 6 bases. The CDR3 is 18 amino acids. V was clipped by 2 bases and J by 2 bases, with 22 bases between them. Germline values: CDR1 KGHSH, CDR2 LQKENI. This CDR3 reads CASSPFLYAGDGPYEQYF. The CDR3 DNA reads as TGTGCCAGCTCACCATTTTTATATGCAGGGGACGGTCCCTACGAGCAGTACTTC.

This clone was recorded once. The J gene is TRBJ2-7, the V gene TRBV27, with 8 bases aligning to TRBD1. The CDR3 consists of 14 residues. Trimming took 5 bases from V and 3 from J; bases not matched to a gene: 6. CDR1 is MNHEY, CDR2 SMNVEV, per germline (reference sequence). CDR3 DNA sequence: TGTGCCAGCAGTAAGGGACAGGCCCGCTACGAGCAGTACTTC. It specifies CASSKGQARYEQYF.

In its sample, this clone was seen a few times. The chain recombines TRBV6-1 with TRBJ1-2; TRBD1 matches 7 bases. The CDR3 covers 13 residues. V dropped 6 bases and J dropped 4; count of bases not matched to a gene: 5. Germline assignment: CDR1 MNHNS and CDR2 SASEGT. This chain's CDR3 is CASRTGTAYGYTF. For the CDR3, the DNA is TGTGCCAGCAGGACCGGGACAGCCTATGGCTACACCTTC.